What follows describes a single TCR beta chain. Its antigen remains unknown. Anti-CD3/anti-CD28 beads served as a nonspecific positive control stimulus. Sorting of responding CD4+ T cells relied on upregulated CD40 ligand together with CD69. Donors had CD4+ T cell counts above 400 cells/uL and were CMV-seropositive. These data originate in a study of persistence of HIV-infected CD4 T cells. Study overall: A couple of participants gave one leukapheresis sample; others gave up to roughly 180 mL blood repeatedly.

This was the immunoSEQ version 4 assay in survey mode. Each sample used up to 1 ug genomic DNA diluted to 8.5 to 10 ng/uL. Clones were read by immunoSEQ multiplex PCR, and TCRdb kept only the in-frame ones, dropping some. The top ten hold 0.4% to 0.6% of the sample, which has 40,000 to 55,000 clones, roughly 90% seen once. This CDR3 comprises 15 residues. V was pared by 4 bases and J by 5 bases, with 9 bases of the junction left unmatched. Germline V CDR1 and CDR2: SGHKS, YYEKEE (reference sequence). Study results and caveats: Proviral oligoclonality tracked with TCR oligoclonality within the same sorted cells.

The source of this sequence is an adult woman with HIV who was CMV-seropositive. The chain couples TRBV5-5 to TRBJ2-3; 8 positions agree with TRBD1. The sequencing here drew on CD4+ T cells sorted from PBMCs after approximately 19-hour stimulation, taken from a patient who received antiretroviral therapy. The CDR3 spells CASSDPDRAGDTQYF. In nucleotides, the CDR3 is TGTGCCAGCAGCGACCCGGACAGGGCGGGAGATACGCAGTATTTT.